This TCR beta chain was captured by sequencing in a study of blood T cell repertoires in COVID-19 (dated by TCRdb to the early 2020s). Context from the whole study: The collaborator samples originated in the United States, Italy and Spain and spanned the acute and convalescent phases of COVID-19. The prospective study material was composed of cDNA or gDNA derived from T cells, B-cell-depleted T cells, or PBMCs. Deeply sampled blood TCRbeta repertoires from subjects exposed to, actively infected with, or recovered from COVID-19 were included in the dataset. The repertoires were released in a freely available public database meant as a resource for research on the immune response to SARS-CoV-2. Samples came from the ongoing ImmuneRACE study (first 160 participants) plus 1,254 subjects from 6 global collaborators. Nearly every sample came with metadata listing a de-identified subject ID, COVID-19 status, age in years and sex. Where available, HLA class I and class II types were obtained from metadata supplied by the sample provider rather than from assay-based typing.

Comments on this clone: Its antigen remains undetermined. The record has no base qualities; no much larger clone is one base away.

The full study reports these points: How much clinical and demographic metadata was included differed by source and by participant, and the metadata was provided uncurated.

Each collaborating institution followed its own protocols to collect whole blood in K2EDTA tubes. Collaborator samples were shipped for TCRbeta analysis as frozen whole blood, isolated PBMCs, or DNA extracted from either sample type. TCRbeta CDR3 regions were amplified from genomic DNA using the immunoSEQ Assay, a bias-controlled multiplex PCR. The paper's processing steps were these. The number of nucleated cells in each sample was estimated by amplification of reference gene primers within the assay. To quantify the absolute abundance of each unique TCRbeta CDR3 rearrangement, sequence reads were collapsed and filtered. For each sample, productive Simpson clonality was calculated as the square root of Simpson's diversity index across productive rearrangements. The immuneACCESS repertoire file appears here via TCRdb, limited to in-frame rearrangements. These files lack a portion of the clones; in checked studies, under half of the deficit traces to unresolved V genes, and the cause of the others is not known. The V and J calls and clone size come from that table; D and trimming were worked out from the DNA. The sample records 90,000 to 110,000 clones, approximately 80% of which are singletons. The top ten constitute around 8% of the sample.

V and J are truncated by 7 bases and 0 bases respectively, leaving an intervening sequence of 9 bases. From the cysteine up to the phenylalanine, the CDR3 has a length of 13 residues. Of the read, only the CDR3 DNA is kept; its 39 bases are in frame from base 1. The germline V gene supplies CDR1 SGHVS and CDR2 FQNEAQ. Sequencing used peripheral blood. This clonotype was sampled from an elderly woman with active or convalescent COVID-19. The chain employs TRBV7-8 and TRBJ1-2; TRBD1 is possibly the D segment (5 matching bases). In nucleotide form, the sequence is TGTGCCAGCACGGGGGTGTCTAACTATGGCTACACCTTC. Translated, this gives CASTGVSNYGYTF.